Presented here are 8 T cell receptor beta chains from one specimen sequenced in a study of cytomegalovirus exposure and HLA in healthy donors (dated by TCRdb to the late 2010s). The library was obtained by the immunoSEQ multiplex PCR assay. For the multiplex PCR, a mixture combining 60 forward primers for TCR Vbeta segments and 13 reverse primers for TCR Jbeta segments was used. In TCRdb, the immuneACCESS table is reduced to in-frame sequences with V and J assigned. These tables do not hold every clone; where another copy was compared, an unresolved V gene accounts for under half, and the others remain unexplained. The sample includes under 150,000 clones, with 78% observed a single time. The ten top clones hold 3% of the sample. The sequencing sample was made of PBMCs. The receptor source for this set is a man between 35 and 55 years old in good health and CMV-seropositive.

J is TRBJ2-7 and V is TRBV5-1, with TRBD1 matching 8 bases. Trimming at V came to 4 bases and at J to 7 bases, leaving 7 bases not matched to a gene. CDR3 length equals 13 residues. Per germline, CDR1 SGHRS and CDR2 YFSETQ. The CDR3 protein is CASSTRTGREQYF. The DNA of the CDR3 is TGCGCCAGCAGCACTAGGACAGGGAGGGAGCAGTACTTC.

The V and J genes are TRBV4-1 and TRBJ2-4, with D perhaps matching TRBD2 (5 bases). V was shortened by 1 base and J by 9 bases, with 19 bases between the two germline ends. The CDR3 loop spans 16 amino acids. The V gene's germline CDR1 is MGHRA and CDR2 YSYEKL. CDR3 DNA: TGCGCCAGCAGCCAAGGGTCAGCGGCCATGAGTGTCATTCAGTACTTC. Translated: CASSQGSAAMSVIQYF.

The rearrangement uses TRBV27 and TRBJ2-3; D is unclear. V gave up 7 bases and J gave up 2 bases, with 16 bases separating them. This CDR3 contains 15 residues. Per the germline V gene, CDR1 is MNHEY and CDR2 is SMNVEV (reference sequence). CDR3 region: CASTPKTSYTDTQYF. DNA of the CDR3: TGTGCCAGCACTCCGAAGACAAGTTACACAGATACGCAGTATTTT.

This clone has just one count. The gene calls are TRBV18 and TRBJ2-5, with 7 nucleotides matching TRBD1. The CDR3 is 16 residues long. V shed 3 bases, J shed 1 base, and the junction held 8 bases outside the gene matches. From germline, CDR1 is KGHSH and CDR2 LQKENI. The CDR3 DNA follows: TGTGCCAGCTCACCCTATCGGACAGGCACCCAAGAGACCCAGTACTTC. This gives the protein CASSPYRTGTQETQYF.

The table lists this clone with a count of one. CDR3 residues: CASSLLSNSEKLFF. Here the CDR3 DNA reads TGTGCCAGCAGTCTCCTTTCAAATAGTGAAAAACTGTTTTTT. V and J are TRBV6-6 and TRBJ1-4; D unclear. The CDR3 is 14 amino acids. Germline assignment: CDR1 MNHNY and CDR2 SVGAGI (reference sequence). V was pared by 5 bases and J by 7 bases, with 14 bases between.

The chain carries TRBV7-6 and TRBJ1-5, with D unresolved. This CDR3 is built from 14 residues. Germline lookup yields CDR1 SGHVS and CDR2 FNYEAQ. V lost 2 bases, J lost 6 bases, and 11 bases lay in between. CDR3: CASSLLPGIQPQHF. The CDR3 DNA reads TGTGCCAGCAGCTTACTTCCGGGAATTCAGCCCCAGCATTTT. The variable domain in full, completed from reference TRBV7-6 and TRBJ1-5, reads GAGVSQSPRYKVTKRGQDVALRCDPISGHVSLYWYRQALGQGPEFLTYFNYEAQQDKSGLPNDRFSAERPEGSISTLTIQRTEQRDSAMYRCASSLLPGIQPQHFGDGTRLSIL.

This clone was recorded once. The CDR3 protein is CASSLGGLGTEAFF. CDR3 coding DNA: TGTGCCAGCAGCTTAGGGGGGCTCGGGACTGAAGCTTTCTTT. The genes are TRBV11-1 and TRBJ1-1; D is perhaps TRBD1 (6 bases). Trimming stripped 1 base from V and 5 bases from J, with 11 bases between. This CDR3 is built from 14 residues. CDR1 is SGHAT and CDR2 is FQDESV in the germline V gene (reference sequence).

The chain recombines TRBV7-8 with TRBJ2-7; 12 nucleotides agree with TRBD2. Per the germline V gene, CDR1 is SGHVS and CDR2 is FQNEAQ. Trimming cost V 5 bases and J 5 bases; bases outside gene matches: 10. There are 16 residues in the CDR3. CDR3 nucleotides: TGTGCCAGCAGCCCCAGTAGGACTAGCGGGATAAACGAGCAGTACTTC. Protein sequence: CASSPSRTSGINEQYF.